This T cell receptor delta chain emerged from a study of gamma-delta T cells after stem cell transplantation. TCRdb ran CATT on the RT-PCR reads. Seen here are under 7,000 delta-chain clones, about 2.1% observed once, and the top ten hold just under 20%. This clone ranks as medium-sized (0.01 to 0.1%). V gave up 0 bases and J gave up 4 bases; unmatched junction bases: 7. Germline loops: CDR1 GEAIGNYY, CDR2 EKD. The CDR3 is made up of 15 amino acids. The sequence derives from a human donor. It is not recorded whose cells these are; they may come from a transplant donor. The V gene is TRDV2, the J gene TRDJ1, with TRDD3 identical over 7 bases. The sequencing input was gamma-delta T cells. CDR3 sequence (DNA): TGTGCCTGTGACACCGTGGGTCTGGGGGGCGATAAACTCATCTTT. Translating gives CACDTVGLGGDKLIF.